Detailed here is one T cell receptor (beta chain). What it binds is unknown. There are 16 residues in the CDR3. V was clipped by 3 bases and J by 7 bases; unmatched bases: 8. The PCR contained 60 Vbeta and 13 Jbeta primers. Sequenced by immunoSEQ multiplex PCR; TCRdb stores in-frame clones only, minus some. The repertoire holds about 120,000 clones, around 80% seen once, with 2.1% in the top ten. The data belong to a study of cytomegalovirus exposure and HLA in healthy donors. General study results and limits: Reports described diagnosis of cytomegalovirus status by the classifier as highly specific and sensitive.

V and J are TRBV23-1 and TRBJ1-4, with 10 bases lining up with TRBD1. TRBV23-1 has ORF status, its function being uncertain. The TCR was taken from a man aged 25-45 years in good health and CMV-seronegative. The sample consisted of PBMCs. This CDR3 reads CASSHLTTGGSEKLFF. The CDR3 DNA is TGCGCCAGCAGTCACCTCACGACAGGGGGCAGTGAAAAACTGTTTTTT.